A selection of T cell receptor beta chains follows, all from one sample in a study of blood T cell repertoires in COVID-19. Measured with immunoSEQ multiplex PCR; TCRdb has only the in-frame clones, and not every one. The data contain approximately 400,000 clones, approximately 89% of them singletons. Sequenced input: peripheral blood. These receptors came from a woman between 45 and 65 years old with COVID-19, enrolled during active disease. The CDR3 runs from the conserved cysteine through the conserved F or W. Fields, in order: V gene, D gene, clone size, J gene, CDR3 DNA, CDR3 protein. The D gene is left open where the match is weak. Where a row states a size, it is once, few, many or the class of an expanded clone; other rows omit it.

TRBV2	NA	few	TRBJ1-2	TGTGCCAGCAGTGAAGAGACACGATACGGGGTAGCCTATGGCTACACCTTC	CASSEETRYGVAYGYTF
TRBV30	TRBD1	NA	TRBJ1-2	TGTGCCTGGTTCCCGGGACAGAGCTATGGCTACACCTTC	CAWFPGQSYGYTF
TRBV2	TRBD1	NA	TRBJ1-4	TGTGCCAGCAGTGAAGACAGGGGTCCCAATGAAAAACTGTTTTTT	CASSEDRGPNEKLFF
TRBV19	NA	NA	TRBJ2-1	TGTGCCAGTAGTACCTGGGGAGTAAGCTCCTACAATGAGCAGTTCTTC	CASSTWGVSSYNEQFF
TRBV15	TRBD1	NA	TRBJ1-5	TGTGCCACCCAGGGTAGCCAGGGGGTTAGCAATCAGCCCCAGCATTTT	CATQGSQGVSNQPQHF
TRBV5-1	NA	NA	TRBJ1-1	TGCGCCAGCAGCCCTAACCAGGGGACTGAAGCTTTCTTT	CASSPNQGTEAFF
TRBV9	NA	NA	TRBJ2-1	TGTGCCAGCAGCGGATCTAGTAGTTATGAGCAGTTCTTC	CASSGSSSYEQFF
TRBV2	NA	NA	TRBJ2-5	TGTGCCAGCACTACGATGACCCGACAGGAGACCCAGTACTTC	CASTTMTRQETQYF
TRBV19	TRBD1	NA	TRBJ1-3	TGTGCCAGTACGCAGGGGGCGCAGGGAAACACCATATATTTT	CASTQGAQGNTIYF
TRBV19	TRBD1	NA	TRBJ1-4	TGTGCCAGTAGTATCCTGGAGGGGGCCACTAATGAAAAACTGTTTTTT	CASSILEGATNEKLFF
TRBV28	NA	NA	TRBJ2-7	TGTGCCGCCAGCAGTTATAGGGGAAGTCGCGAGCAGTACTTC	CAASSYRGSREQYF
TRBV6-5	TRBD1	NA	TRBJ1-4	TGTGCCAGCGGGCGGGACAGTAATGAAAAACTGTTTTTT	CASGRDSNEKLFF
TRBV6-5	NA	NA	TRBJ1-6	TGTGCCAGCAGTCCCGGGGGAAGGACCTATTCACCCCTCCACTTT	CASSPGGRTYSPLHF
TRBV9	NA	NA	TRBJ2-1	TGTGCCAGCAGCGCAACAGGGACCTACAATGAGCAGTTCTTC	CASSATGTYNEQFF
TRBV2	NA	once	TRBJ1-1	TGTGCCAGTCTAACAGGCCTTTCTGAAGCTTTCTTT	CASLTGLSEAFF
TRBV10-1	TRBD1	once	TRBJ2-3	TGCGCCAGCTCCGGGACAGGGGGCGCAGGAGGTAGGGGTAGCACAGATACGCAGTATTTT	CASSGTGGAGGRGSTDTQYF
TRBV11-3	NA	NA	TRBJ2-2	TGTGCCAGCAGCTTAGGAGGGGGGAACACCGGGGAGCTGTTTTTT	CASSLGGGNTGELFF
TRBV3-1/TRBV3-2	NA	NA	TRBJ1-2	TGTGCCAGCAGCCAAGATCGCATTAATGCGACCTTC	CASSQDRINATF
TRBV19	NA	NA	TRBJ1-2	TGTGCCAGTAGTATAGATCTCAGGGAGGATTATGGCTACACCTTC	CASSIDLREDYGYTF
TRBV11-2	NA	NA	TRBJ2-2	TGTGCCAGCACCGCGGTGGGTTCCAGCGGGGAGCTGTTTTTT	CASTAVGSSGELFF
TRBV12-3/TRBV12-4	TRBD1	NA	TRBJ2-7	TGTGCCAGCAGTGGCTTGACAGGGGACGAGCAGTACTTC	CASSGLTGDEQYF
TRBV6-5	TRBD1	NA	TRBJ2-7	TGTGCCAGCAGTCCGATACAGGGGGCCTTTGACGAGCAGTACTTC	CASSPIQGAFDEQYF
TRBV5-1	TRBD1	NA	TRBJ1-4	TGCGCCAGCAGCTCGGGACAGGGAAAGGAAAAACTGTTTTTT	CASSSGQGKEKLFF
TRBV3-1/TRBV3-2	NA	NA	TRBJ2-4	TGTGCCAGCAGCCAAGGGGACATACCCTCAAACATTCAGTACTTC	CASSQGDIPSNIQYF
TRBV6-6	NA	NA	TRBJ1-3	TGTGCCATCGAGAAGGGGGCTGGAAACACCATATATTTT	CAIEKGAGNTIYF
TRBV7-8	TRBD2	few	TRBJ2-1	TGTGCCAGCAGCCCTCTAGCGGGGGGGCTGTACAATGAGCAGTTCTTC	CASSPLAGGLYNEQFF
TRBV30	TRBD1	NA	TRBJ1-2	TGTGCCTGGACGGGACAGGGGGCCCGTGATGGCTACACCTTC	CAWTGQGARDGYTF
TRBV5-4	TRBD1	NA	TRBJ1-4	TGTGCCAGCAGCCGAGGGACAGCCAATCCTCTTAATGAAAAACTGTTTTTT	CASSRGTANPLNEKLFF
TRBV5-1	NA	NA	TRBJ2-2	TGCGCCAGCAGCTTGGTGATGGCGGGGACGAACACCGGGGAGCTGTTTTTT	CASSLVMAGTNTGELFF
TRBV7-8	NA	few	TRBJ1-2	TGTGCCAGCAGCCCCGCGAGCGAGGGTAACTATGGCTACACCTTC	CASSPASEGNYGYTF
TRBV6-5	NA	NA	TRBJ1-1	TGTGCCAGCATTGTTACAGGGATCGGGACTGAAGCTTTCTTT	CASIVTGIGTEAFF
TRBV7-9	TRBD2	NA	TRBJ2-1	TGTGCCAGCAGCTTAGAGCCGGGGGGTCCAGAGATCCGAGATAATGAGCAGTTCTTC	CASSLEPGGPEIRDNEQFF
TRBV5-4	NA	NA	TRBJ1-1	TGTGCCAGCAGCCACCCAGATACAGTTGAAGCTTTCTTT	CASSHPDTVEAFF
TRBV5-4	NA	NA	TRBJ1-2	TGTGCCAGCAGTTTCACGGGTTCTAACTATGGCTACACCTTC	CASSFTGSNYGYTF
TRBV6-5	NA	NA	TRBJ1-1	TGTGCCAGCAGTTATTCGGACAAGAACACTGAAGCTTTCTTT	CASSYSDKNTEAFF
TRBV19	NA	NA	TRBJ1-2	TGTGCCAGTACCCTTGGCAGGCCCGGCTATGGCTACACCTTC	CASTLGRPGYGYTF
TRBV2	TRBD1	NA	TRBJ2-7	TGTGCCAGCAGTGGGACAGGACGAAACGAGCAGTACTTC	CASSGTGRNEQYF
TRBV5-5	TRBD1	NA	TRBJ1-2	TGTGCCAGCAGCTTGCGGACAGGGGAGGGCTACACCTTC	CASSLRTGEGYTF
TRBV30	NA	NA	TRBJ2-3	TGTGCCTGGAGTTGGAGATCAGATACGCAGTATTTT	CAWSWRSDTQYF
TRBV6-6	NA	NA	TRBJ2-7	TGTGCCAGCAGTATTCCTACCTACGAGCAGTACTTC	CASSIPTYEQYF